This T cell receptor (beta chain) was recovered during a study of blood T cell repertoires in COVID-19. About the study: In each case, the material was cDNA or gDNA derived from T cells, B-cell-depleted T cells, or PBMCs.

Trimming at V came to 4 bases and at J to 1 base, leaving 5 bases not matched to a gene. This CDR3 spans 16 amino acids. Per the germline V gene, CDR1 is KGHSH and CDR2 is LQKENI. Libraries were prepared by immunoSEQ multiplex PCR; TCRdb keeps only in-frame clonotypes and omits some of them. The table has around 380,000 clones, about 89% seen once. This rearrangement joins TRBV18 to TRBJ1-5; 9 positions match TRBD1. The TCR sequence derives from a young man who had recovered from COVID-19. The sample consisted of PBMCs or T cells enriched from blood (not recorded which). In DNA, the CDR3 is TGTGCCAGCTCACAACAGGGGGCAGGAAGCAATCAGCCCCAGCATTTT. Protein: CASSQQGAGSNQPQHF.